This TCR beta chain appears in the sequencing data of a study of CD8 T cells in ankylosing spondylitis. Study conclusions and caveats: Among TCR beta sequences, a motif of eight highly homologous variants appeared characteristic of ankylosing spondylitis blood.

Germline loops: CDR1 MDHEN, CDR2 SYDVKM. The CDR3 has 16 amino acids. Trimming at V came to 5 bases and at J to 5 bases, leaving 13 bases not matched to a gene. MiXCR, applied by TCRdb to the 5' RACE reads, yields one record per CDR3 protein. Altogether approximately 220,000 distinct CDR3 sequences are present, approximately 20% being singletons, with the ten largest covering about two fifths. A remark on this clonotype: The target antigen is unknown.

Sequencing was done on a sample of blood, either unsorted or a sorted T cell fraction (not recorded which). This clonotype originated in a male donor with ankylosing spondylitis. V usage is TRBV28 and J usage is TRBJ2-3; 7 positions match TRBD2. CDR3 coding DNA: TGTGCCAGCAGTCCCCGGAGGGCTAGCGGAGTAGATACGCAGTATTTT. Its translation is CASSPRRASGVDTQYF.